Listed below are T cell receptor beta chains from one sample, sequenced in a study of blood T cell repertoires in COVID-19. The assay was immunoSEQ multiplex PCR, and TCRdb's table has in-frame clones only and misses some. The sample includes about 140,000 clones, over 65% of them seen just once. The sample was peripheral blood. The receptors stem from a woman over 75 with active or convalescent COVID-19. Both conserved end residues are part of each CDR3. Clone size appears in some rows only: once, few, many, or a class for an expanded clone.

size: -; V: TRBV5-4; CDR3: CASSPGQSNEQFF
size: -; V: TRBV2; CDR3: CASSDALRGGDEKLFF
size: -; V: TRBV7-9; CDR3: CASSLGASNTGELFF
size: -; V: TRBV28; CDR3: CASSFPGPYNEQFF
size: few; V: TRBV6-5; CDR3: CASSYDSYRGTGELFF
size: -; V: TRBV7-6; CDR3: CASSDGQNQPQHF
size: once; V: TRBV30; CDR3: CAFGGGSGSPLHF
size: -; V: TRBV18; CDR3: CASSPLRLADTQYF
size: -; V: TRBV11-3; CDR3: CASSGGSSYEQYF
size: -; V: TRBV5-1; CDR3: CASRKSYQGDGELFF
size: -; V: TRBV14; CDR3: CASSHRTGVDEKLFF
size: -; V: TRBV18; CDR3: CASSQDKYYGYTF
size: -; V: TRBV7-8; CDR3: CASSLRMGGSYNEQFF
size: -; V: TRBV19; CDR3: CASTQGTGTYEQYF
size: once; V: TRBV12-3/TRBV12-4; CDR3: CASSLAENTEAFF
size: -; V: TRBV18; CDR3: CASSPLGQGASEKLFF
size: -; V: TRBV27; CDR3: CASSLSVGSSYEQYF
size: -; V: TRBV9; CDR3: CASSEAPLSETQYF
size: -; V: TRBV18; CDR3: CASSNIAGGRAAHNEQFF
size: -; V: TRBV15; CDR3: CATGGQNFAGYTF
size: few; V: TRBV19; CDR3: CASMQRGRTDTQYF
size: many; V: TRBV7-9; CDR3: CASERTVNSPLHF
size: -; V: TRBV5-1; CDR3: CASSLTSGVGTDTQYF
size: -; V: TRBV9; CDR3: CASSVVSSGEAFF
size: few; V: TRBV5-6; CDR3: CASSFVTGGTYEQYF
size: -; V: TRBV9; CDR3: CASSVEGVGETQYF
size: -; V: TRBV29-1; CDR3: CSVGQGFYEQYF
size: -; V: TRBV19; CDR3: CASSARTGDMNTEAFF
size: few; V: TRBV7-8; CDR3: CASRPWDRAHEQYF
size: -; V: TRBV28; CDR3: CASTGGTGVHEQYF
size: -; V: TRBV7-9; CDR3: CASSPWDRGRSAEQYF
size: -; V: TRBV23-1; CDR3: CASRGQLKAGTEAFF
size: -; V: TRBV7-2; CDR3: CASRIGTRGLQFF